What follows describes a single T cell receptor beta chain. Antigen: not known. V lost 6 bases, J lost 7 bases, and 12 bases lay in between. CDR3 length: 12 residues. TCR beta CDR3 regions were amplified from RNA transcripts. First-round RT-PCR employed HTBI primers, with a second-round multiplex PCR after it. TCRdb reprocessed the multiplex PCR reads with MiXCR, giving one entry per CDR3 protein. The data show 300,000 to 400,000 distinct CDR3 sequences, roughly 15% seen once. Ophthalmopathy-affected donors exhibited moderate-to-severe activity, CAS ≥3, NOSPECS ≥4, and duration under 3 months. The data were obtained in a study of Graves' ophthalmopathy and Graves' hyperthyroidism. Overall study findings and caveats: Ophthalmopathy was separated from stable hyperthyroidism by a 13-signature model with roughly 91% sensitivity and just under 84% specificity. Progression of ophthalmopathy was predicted by the model with more than 70% sensitivity and 72% to 85% specificity. Thyroid clonotypes that were expanded above 0.001 frequency mostly also appeared in blood.

This receptor was taken from an adult man with Graves' ophthalmopathy. The material sequenced was peripheral blood. The V and J genes are TRBV12-3 or TRBV12-4 and TRBJ1-1; D remains ambiguous. In DNA form, the CDR3 reads TGTGCCAGCAGCGAATGGGATATTGAAGCTTTCTTT. This gives the protein CASSEWDIEAFF.